A selection of T cell receptor beta chains follows, all from one sample in a study of blood T cell repertoires in COVID-19. Repertoires were generated with immunoSEQ multiplex PCR, while TCRdb's copy carries only in-frame clones and drops some. The data hold some 90,000 clones, with less than 90% observed a single time. Sequences were obtained from peripheral blood. The receptor set was obtained from a man at least 80 years old with active or convalescent COVID-19. Each CDR3 is given with its conserved first and last residue. The D gene is left open where the match is weak. A row's size may be missing; if present it is once, few, many or a size class.

TRBV5-1	TRBJ2-1	NA	TRBD2	CASSLAGVLSYNEQFF	TGCGCCAGCAGCTTAGCGGGAGTTCTCTCCTACAATGAGCAGTTCTTC
TRBV2	TRBJ2-1	NA	NA	CASSDQGRGNEQFF	TGTGCCAGCAGTGATCAAGGAAGGGGGAATGAGCAGTTCTTC
TRBV7-2	TRBJ1-2	NA	NA	CASSNSRFVNYGYTF	TGTGCCAGCTCGAATTCTCGGTTTGTCAACTATGGCTACACCTTC
TRBV4-3	TRBJ2-3	NA	NA	CASSQAPGRGTDTQYF	TGCGCCAGCAGCCAAGCCCCGGGAAGGGGCACAGATACGCAGTATTTT
TRBV9	TRBJ2-2	NA	TRBD2	CASSPRTSGRRGTGELFF	TGTGCCAGCAGCCCCCGAACTAGCGGGAGAAGAGGCACCGGGGAGCTGTTTTTT
TRBV28	TRBJ2-7	NA	NA	CASSLSGGQGPYEQYF	TGTGCCAGCAGTTTATCAGGGGGGCAGGGGCCCTACGAGCAGTACTTC
TRBV30	TRBJ2-3	NA	NA	CAWSVLSDRSTDTQYF	TGTGCCTGGAGTGTACTCAGTGACAGGAGCACAGATACGCAGTATTTT
TRBV6-6	TRBJ2-2	few	NA	CASSYGGSNTGELFF	TGTGCCAGCAGTTACGGGGGCTCTAACACCGGGGAGCTGTTTTTT
TRBV12-3/TRBV12-4	TRBJ2-7	NA	NA	CASTFSGSYEQYF	TGTGCCAGCACCTTTTCGGGCTCCTACGAGCAGTACTTC
TRBV21-1	TRBJ2-2	NA	NA	CASSKKRTGGDTGELFF	TGTGCCAGCAGCAAAAAGAGGACAGGGGGAGACACCGGGGAGCTGTTTTTT
TRBV5-1	TRBJ2-1	NA	NA	CASSPGLGDNEQFF	TGCGCCAGCAGCCCGGGTCTAGGTGACAATGAGCAGTTCTTC
TRBV6-2/TRBV6-3	TRBJ1-1	NA	NA	CASSYSGRAFF	TGTGCCAGCAGTTACTCGGGCCGGGCTTTCTTT
TRBV7-9	TRBJ1-6	NA	NA	CASTAGRRSPLHF	TGTGCCAGCACGGCAGGCAGACGTTCACCCCTCCACTTT
TRBV4-1	TRBJ1-1	NA	TRBD1	CASSQATGKTFF	TGCGCCAGCAGCCAAGCGACAGGGAAGACTTTCTTT
TRBV5-1	TRBJ2-1	NA	NA	CASSFSSSYEQFF	TGCGCCAGCAGCTTTTCTAGCAGCTATGAGCAGTTCTTC
TRBV2	TRBJ1-5	once	NA	CASSEAPQLRQPQHF	TGTGCCAGCAGTGAAGCGCCACAGCTTCGACAGCCCCAGCATTTT
TRBV2	TRBJ1-6	few	TRBD1	CASSTGQRNSPLHF	TGTGCCAGCAGCACGGGACAGCGGAATTCACCCCTCCACTTT
TRBV19	TRBJ1-2	NA	TRBD1	CASSFGQGVSGGYTF	TGTGCCAGTAGTTTCGGACAGGGGGTATCGGGTGGCTACACCTTC
TRBV27	TRBJ1-5	NA	NA	CASSQRTDTPQHF	TGTGCCAGCAGTCAACGGACTGACACGCCCCAGCATTTT
TRBV5-1	TRBJ1-2	NA	NA	CASSLATGYGYTF	TGCGCCAGCAGCTTGGCAACGGGCTATGGCTACACCTTC
TRBV6-1	TRBJ2-7	NA	TRBD2	CASKTGTRSSYEQYF	TGTGCCAGCAAAACCGGGACTAGGAGCTCCTACGAGCAGTACTTC
TRBV28	TRBJ2-7	NA	NA	CASSFRGYEQYF	TGTGCCAGCAGTTTCAGGGGTTACGAGCAGTACTTC
TRBV5-3	TRBJ2-1	NA	NA	CARSPSVLSSYNEQFF	TGTGCCAGAAGCCCTAGCGTCCTAAGCTCCTACAATGAGCAGTTCTTC
TRBV3-1/TRBV3-2	TRBJ1-2	NA	TRBD1	CASSQRGTGGHGYTF	TGTGCCAGCAGCCAACGAGGGACAGGGGGCCATGGCTACACCTTC
TRBV29-1	TRBJ1-1	NA	NA	CSVRLKDTEAFF	TGCAGCGTTCGACTAAAGGACACTGAAGCTTTCTTT
TRBV2	TRBJ1-4	NA	NA	CASSKGRMLEKLFF	TGTGCCAGCAGTAAAGGGAGGATGTTGGAAAAACTGTTTTTT
TRBV10-3	TRBJ1-3	NA	TRBD1	CAIHPGGSGNTIYF	TGTGCCATTCACCCAGGGGGATCTGGAAACACCATATATTTT
TRBV5-1	TRBJ2-5	NA	NA	CASSSQGGQETQYF	TGCGCCAGCAGCTCCCAGGGGGGTCAAGAGACCCAGTACTTC
TRBV5-1	TRBJ1-2	NA	TRBD1	CASKPQTGGADYGYTF	TGCGCCAGCAAACCCCAAACAGGGGGGGCGGACTATGGCTACACCTTC
TRBV6-6	TRBJ2-7	NA	NA	CASSYSTLNYEQYF	TGTGCCAGCAGTTACTCGACTCTGAACTACGAGCAGTACTTC
TRBV4-3	TRBJ1-2	once	NA	CASSQDFGTTYGYTF	TGCGCCAGCAGCCAAGATTTCGGGACAACTTATGGCTACACCTTC
TRBV29-1	TRBJ2-7	few	TRBD1	CSVAVDREVQYF	TGCAGCGTTGCTGTGGACAGGGAAGTGCAGTACTTC
TRBV11-2	TRBJ2-1	NA	NA	CASSLDSLGGGNEQFF	TGTGCCAGCAGCTTAGATAGTCTAGGGGGAGGGAATGAGCAGTTCTTC
TRBV9	TRBJ2-1	NA	NA	CASSYTPSQGEQFF	TGTGCCAGCAGCTACACCCCCTCCCAGGGGGAGCAGTTCTTC
TRBV6-5	TRBJ1-5	NA	NA	CASNKQGAQPQHF	TGTGCCAGCAATAAGCAGGGTGCTCAGCCCCAGCATTTT
TRBV3-1/TRBV3-2	TRBJ2-2	NA	TRBD1	CASSQRQGWTGELFF	TGTGCCAGCAGCCAAAGACAGGGTTGGACCGGGGAGCTGTTTTTT
TRBV29-1	TRBJ2-1	NA	TRBD2	CSATTGLAGGPDEQFF	TGCAGCGCAACCACGGGACTAGCGGGAGGGCCCGATGAGCAGTTCTTC
TRBV7-9	TRBJ1-2	NA	NA	CASSRITANYGYTF	TGTGCCAGCAGCAGAATTACAGCTAACTATGGCTACACCTTC
TRBV7-6	TRBJ2-3	NA	TRBD2	CASSLARASGTSTDTQYF	TGTGCCAGCAGCTTGGCCCGGGCTAGCGGAACTAGCACAGATACGCAGTATTTT
TRBV6-5	TRBJ1-2	NA	NA	CASSYSRGNYGYTF	TGTGCCAGCAGTTACTCTCGGGGAAACTATGGCTACACCTTC
TRBV19	TRBJ2-2	NA	NA	CASSRRPGELFF	TGTGCCAGTAGTAGGAGGCCCGGGGAGCTGTTTTTT
TRBV18	TRBJ1-3	NA	NA	CASSPGADSGNTIYF	TGTGCCAGCTCACCGGGCGCTGATTCTGGAAACACCATATATTTT
TRBV7-8	TRBJ2-1	NA	NA	CASSASRGISYNEQFF	TGTGCCAGCAGCGCTAGTCGGGGTATCTCCTACAATGAGCAGTTCTTC
TRBV18	TRBJ1-5	NA	TRBD1	CASSRAGGAGSNQPQHF	TGTGCCAGCTCTAGAGCAGGGGGCGCGGGGAGCAATCAGCCCCAGCATTTT
TRBV19	TRBJ2-1	NA	NA	CASSILEFLIRNEQFF	TGTGCCAGTAGTATTTTGGAGTTCCTCATTCGGAATGAGCAGTTCTTC